This T cell receptor (beta chain) was recorded in a study of read filtering for tumor transcriptome and immune sequencing. Overall study findings and caveats: Correlation between methods rose after single-read clonotypes were removed. The CD138-negative fraction was mixed bone marrow immune cells, not pure T cells.

This clonotype was observed at least ten times. Its antigen is not known. The CDR3 consists of 14 residues. The V gene lost 0 bases and the J gene lost 2 bases, with 9 bases spanning the gap. The germline CDR1 and CDR2 sequences are SGHRS and YFSETQ. The library was built from roughly 400 ng RNA with molecular barcoded adaptors for alpha/delta and beta/gamma chains. From the reads, TCRdb called clonotypes with MiXCR, one entry per CDR3 protein. The sample shows 100,000 to 150,000 distinct CDR3 sequences, about 13% of them seen only once. What was sequenced was a population of CD138-negative cells sorted from bone marrow. The chain recombines TRBV5-1 with TRBJ2-7; no reliable D call. The sequence derives from a donor at least 40 years old with multiple myeloma. Written as DNA, the CDR3 is TGCGCCAGCAGCTTGGGCCCGCTTGCCTACGAGCAGTACTTC. Protein sequence: CASSLGPLAYEQYF.